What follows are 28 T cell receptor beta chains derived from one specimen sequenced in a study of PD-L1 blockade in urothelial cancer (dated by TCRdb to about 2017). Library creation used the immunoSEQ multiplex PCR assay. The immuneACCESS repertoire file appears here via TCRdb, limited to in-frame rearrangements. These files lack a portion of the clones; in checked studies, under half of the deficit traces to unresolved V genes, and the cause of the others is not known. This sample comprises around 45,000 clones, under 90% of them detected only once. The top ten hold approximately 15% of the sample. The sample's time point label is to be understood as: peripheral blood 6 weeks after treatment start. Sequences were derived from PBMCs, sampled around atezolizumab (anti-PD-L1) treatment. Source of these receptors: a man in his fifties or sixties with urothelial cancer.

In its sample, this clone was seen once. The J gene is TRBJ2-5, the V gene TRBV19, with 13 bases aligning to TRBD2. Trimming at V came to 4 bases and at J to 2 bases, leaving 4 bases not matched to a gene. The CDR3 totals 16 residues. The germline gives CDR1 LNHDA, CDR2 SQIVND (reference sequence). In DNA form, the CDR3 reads TGTGCCAGTAGTAGGACTAGCGGGGGCCTACAAGAGACCCAGTACTTC. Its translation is CASSRTSGGLQETQYF.

The CDR3 reads CASSPVQGGTNEKLFF. CDR3 DNA: TGTGCCAGCTCACCGGTACAGGGGGGAACTAATGAAAAACTGTTTTTT. The rearrangement joins TRBV18 to TRBJ1-4, with 8 bases matching TRBD1. The CDR3 contains 16 residues. CDR1 KGHSH and CDR2 LQKENI come from the germline V gene. Unmatched junction bases numbered 4, after V lost 3 bases and J lost 1 base.

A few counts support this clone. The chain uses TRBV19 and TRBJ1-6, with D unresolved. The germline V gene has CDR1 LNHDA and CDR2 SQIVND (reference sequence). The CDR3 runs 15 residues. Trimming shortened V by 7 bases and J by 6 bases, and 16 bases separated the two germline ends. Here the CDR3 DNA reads TGTGCCAGTACTCCCTCGGGTCCGCGTAATTCACCCCTCCACTTT. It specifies CASTPSGPRNSPLHF.

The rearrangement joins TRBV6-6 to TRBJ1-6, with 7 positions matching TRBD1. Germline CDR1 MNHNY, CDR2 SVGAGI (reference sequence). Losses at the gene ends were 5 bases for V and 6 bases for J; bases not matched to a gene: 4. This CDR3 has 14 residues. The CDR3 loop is CASSQGQLNSPLHF. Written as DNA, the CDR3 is TGTGCCAGCAGTCAGGGACAGCTTAATTCACCCCTCCACTTT.

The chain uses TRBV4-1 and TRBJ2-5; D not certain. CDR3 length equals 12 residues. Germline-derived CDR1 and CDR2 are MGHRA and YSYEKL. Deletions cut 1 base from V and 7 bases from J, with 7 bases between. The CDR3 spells CASSQVGGTQYF. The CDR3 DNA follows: TGCGCCAGCAGCCAAGTCGGTGGGACCCAGTACTTC.

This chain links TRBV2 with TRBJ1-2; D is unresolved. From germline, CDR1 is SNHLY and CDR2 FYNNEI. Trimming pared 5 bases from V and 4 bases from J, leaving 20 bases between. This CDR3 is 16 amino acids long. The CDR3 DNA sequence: TGTGCCAGCAGTCCCGCTCACGTCGAGGGAAGCTATGGCTACACCTTC. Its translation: CASSPAHVEGSYGYTF.

CDR3 residues: CASSLAPYSGSTGELFF. The CDR3 DNA sequence: TGTGCCAGCAGCTTGGCCCCATACAGCGGGAGCACCGGGGAGCTGTTTTTT. The chain joins TRBV5-5 to TRBJ2-2; 8 nucleotides line up with TRBD2. V shed 0 bases, J shed 4 bases, and the junction held 8 bases outside the gene matches. The V gene's germline CDR1 is SGHKS and CDR2 YYEKEE (reference sequence). There are 17 residues in the CDR3.

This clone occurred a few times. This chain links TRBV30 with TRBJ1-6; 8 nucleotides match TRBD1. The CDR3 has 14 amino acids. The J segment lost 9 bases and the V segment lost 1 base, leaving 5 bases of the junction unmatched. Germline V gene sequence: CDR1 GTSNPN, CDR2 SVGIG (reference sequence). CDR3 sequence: CAWSGLTGGSPLHF. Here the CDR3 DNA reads TGTGCCTGGAGTGGTTTAACAGGGGGTTCACCCCTCCACTTT.

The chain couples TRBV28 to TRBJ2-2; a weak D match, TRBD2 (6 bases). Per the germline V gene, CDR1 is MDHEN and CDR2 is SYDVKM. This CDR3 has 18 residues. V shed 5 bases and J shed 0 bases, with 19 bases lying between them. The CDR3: CASSPSGGTVANTGELFF. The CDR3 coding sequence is TGTGCCAGCAGTCCATCCGGAGGGACTGTCGCGAACACCGGGGAGCTGTTTTTT.

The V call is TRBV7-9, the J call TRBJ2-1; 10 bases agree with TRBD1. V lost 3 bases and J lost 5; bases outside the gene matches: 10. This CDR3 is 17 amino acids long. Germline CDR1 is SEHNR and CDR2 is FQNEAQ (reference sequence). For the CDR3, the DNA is TGTGCCAGCAGCTTGGGCTGGACAGGGGGAGGAAACAATGAGCAGTTCTTC. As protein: CASSLGWTGGGNNEQFF.

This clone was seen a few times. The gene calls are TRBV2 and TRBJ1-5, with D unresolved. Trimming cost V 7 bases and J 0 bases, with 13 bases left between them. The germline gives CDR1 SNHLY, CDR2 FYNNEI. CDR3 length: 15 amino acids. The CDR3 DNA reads TGTGCCAGCATAGACTCCTCAGATAGCAATCAGCCCCAGCATTTT. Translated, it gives CASIDSSDSNQPQHF.

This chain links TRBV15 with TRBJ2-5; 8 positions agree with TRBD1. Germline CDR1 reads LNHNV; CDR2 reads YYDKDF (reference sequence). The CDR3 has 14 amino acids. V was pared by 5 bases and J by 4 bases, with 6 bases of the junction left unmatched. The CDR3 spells CATSLTGGTETQYF. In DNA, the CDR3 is TGTGCCACCAGCCTAACAGGGGGGACAGAGACCCAGTACTTC.

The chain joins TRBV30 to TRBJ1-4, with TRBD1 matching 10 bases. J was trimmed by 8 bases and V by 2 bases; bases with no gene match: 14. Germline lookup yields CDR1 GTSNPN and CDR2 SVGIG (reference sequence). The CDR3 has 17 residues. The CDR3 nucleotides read TGTGCCTGGAGTAGGCTCTCCGGACAGGGGGTTGGGGAAAAACTGTTTTTT. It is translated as CAWSRLSGQGVGEKLFF. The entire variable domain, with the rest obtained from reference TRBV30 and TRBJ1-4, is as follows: SQTIHQWPATLVQPVGSPLSLECTVEGTSNPNLYWYRQAAGRGLQLLFYSVGIGQISSEVPQNLSASRPQDRQFILSSKKLLLSDSGFYLCAWSRLSGQGVGEKLFFGSGTQLSVL.

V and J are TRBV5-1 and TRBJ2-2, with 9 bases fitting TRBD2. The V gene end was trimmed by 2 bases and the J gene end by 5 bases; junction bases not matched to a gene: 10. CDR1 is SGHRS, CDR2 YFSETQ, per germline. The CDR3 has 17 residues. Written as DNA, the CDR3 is TGCGCCAGCAGCTTAAAGTTCGGCGGGGGGGAAACCGGGGAGCTGTTTTTT. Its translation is CASSLKFGGGETGELFF.

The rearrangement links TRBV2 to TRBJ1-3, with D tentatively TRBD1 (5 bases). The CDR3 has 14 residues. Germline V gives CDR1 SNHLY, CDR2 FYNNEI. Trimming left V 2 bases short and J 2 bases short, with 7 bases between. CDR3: CASSEPRAGNTIYF. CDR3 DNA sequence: TGTGCCAGCAGTGAACCCAGGGCTGGAAACACCATATATTTT.

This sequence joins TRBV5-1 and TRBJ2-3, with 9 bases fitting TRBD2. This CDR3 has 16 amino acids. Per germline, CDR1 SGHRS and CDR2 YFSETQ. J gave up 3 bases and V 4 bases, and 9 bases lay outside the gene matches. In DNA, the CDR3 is TGCGCCAGCAGCCCCGGGGTAGCGGGGGTTACAGATACGCAGTATTTT. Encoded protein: CASSPGVAGVTDTQYF.

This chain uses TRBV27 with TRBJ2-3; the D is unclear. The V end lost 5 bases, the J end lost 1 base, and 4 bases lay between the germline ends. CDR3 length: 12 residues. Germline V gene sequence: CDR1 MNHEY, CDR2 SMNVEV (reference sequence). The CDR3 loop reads CASSPGTDTQYF. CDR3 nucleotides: TGTGCCAGCAGTCCAGGCACAGATACGCAGTATTTT.

The CDR3 DNA is TGTGTTTGCAGGCAGAGGGCGGCATACGAGCAGTACTTC. Translated: CVCRQRAAYEQYF. The chain recombines TRBV6-8 with TRBJ2-7, with D perhaps TRBD2 (5 bases). The CDR3 length is 13 residues. Germline CDR1 and CDR2: MNHGY and SAAAGT.

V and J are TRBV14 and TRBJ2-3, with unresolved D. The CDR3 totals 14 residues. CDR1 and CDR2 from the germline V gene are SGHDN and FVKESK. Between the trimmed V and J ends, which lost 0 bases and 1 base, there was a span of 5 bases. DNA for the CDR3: TGTGCCAGCAGCCAAGACCCAGGCACAGATACGCAGTATTTT. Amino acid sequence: CASSQDPGTDTQYF.

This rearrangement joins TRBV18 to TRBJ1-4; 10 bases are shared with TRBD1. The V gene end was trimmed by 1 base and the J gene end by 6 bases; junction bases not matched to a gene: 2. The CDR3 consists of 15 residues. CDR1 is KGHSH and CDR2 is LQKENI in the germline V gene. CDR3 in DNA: TGTGCCAGCTCACCACTTGGGACAGGGGATGAAAAACTGTTTTTT. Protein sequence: CASSPLGTGDEKLFF.

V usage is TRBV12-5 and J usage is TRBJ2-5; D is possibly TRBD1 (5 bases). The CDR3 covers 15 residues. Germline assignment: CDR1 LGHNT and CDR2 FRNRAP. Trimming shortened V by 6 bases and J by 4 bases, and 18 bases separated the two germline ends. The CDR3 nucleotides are TGTGCTAGTGGGGCAGGGCAGGACCGAACAGAGACCCAGTACTTC. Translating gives CASGAGQDRTETQYF.

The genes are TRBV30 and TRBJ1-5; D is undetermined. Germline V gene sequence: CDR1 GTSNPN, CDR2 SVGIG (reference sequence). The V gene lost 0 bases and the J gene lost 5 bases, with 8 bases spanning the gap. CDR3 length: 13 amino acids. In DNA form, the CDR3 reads TGTGCCTGGAGTGTACGAGAAGATCAGCCCCAGCATTTT. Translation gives CAWSVREDQPQHF.

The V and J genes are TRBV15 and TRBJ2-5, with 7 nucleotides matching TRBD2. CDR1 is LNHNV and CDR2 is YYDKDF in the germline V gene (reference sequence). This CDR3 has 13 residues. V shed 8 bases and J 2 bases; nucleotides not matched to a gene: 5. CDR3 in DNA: TGTGCCACCTCAGGACTAGTACAAGAGACCCAGTACTTC. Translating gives CATSGLVQETQYF.

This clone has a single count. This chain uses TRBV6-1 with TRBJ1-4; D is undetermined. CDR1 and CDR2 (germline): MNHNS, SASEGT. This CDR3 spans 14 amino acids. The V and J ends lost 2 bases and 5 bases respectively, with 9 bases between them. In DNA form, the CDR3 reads TGTGCCAGCAGTGAAAACAGCGGGAATGAAAAACTGTTTTTT. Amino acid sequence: CASSENSGNEKLFF.

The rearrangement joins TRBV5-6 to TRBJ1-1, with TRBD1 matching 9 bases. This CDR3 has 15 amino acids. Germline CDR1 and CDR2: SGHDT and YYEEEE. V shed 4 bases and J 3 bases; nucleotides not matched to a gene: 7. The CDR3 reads CASSPGQGTHTEAFF. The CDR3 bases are TGTGCCAGCAGCCCGGGACAGGGTACCCACACTGAAGCTTTCTTT.

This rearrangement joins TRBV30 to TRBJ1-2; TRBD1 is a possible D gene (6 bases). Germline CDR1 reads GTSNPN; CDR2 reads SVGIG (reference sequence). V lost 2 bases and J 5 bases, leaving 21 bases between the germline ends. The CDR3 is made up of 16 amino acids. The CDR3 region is CAWSQTRYRAQYGYTF. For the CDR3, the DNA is TGTGCCTGGAGTCAGACTCGTTACAGGGCACAATATGGCTACACCTTC.

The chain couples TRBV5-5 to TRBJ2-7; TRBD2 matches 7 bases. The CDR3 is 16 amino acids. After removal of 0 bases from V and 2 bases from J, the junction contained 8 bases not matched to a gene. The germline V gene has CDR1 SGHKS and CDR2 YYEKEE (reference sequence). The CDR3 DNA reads TGTGCCAGCAGCTTGGGGGGAGGGACCCGAGCCTACGAGCAGTACTTC. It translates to CASSLGGGTRAYEQYF.

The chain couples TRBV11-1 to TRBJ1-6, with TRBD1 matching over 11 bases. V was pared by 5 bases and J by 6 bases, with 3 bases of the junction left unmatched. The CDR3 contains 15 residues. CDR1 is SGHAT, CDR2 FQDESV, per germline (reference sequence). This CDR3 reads CASSGDRGTNSPLHF. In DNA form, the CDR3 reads TGTGCCAGCAGCGGGGACAGGGGGACTAATTCACCCCTCCACTTT.